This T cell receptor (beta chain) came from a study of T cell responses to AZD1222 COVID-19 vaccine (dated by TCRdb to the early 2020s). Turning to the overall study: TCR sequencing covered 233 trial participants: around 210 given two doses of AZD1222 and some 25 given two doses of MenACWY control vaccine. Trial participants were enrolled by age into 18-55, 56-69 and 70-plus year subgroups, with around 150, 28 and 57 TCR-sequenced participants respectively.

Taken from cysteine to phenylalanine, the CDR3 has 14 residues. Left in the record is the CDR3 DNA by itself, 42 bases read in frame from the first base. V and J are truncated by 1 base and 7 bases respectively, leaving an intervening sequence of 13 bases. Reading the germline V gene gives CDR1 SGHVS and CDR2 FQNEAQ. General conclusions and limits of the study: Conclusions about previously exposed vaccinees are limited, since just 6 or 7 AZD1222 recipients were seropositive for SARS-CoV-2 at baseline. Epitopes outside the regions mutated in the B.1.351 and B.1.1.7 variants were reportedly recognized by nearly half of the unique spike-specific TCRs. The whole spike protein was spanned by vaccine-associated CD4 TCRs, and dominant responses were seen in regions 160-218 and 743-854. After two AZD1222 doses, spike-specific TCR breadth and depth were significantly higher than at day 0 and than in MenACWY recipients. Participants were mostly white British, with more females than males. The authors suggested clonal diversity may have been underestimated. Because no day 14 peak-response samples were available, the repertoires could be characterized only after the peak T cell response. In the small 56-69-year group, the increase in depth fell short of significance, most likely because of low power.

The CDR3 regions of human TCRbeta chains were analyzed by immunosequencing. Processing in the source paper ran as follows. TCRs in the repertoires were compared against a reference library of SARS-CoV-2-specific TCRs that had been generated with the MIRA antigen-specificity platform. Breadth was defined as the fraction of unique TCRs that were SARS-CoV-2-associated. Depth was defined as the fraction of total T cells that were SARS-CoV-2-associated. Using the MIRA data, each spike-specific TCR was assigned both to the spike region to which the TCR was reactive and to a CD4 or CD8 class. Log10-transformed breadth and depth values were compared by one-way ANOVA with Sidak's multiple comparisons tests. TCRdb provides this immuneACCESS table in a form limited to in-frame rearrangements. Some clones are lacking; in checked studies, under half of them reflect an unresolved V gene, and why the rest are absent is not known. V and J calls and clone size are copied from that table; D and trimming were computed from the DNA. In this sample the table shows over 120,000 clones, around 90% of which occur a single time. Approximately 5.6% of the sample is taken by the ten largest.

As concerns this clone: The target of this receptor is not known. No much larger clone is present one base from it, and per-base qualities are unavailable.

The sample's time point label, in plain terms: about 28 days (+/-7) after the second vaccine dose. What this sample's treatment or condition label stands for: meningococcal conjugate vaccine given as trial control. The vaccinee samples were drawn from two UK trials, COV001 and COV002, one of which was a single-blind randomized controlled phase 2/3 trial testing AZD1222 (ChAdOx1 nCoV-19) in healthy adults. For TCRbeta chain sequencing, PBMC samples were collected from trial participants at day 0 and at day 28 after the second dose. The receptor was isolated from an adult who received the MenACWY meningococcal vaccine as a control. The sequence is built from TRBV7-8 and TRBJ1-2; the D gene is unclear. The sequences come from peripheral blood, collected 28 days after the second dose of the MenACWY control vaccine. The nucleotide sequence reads TGTGCCAGCAGCTTAGAAACGTTACGGGGTGGCTACACCTTC. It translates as CASSLETLRGGYTF.